The 11 T cell receptor beta chains below come from one sample, sequenced in a study of CD8 T cells in ankylosing spondylitis. Study-wide points: Characteristic of ankylosing spondylitis blood, it appeared, was a TCR beta motif comprising several highly homologous variants.

Using its own MiXCR run on the 5' RACE reads, TCRdb lists one record per CDR3 protein. The sample holds 470,000 or so distinct CDR3 sequences; roughly a quarter are singletons and the top ten take 0.89%. No antigen has been identified for these receptors. Sequenced: blood, either unsorted or a sorted T cell fraction (not recorded which). The receptor source for this set is a male donor with ankylosing spondylitis.

The chain joins TRBV12-3 or TRBV12-4 to TRBJ1-2; the D is unclear. V lost 7 bases and J 8 bases, leaving 20 bases between the germline ends. This CDR3 spans 14 amino acids. CDR3 sequence reads: CASILGGPRLGYTF. The CDR3 DNA reads as TGTGCCAGCATCCTGGGCGGCCCCCGTCTAGGCTACACCTTC.

The chain couples TRBV29-1 to TRBJ1-1; TRBD1 might be the D (6 bases). This CDR3 has 14 residues. The germline V gene encodes CDR1 SQVTM and CDR2 ANQGSEA. Trimming shortened V by 6 bases and J by 4 bases, and 18 bases separated the two germline ends. The CDR3 region is CSVVGAAPGTEAFF. CDR3 DNA sequence: TGCAGCGTCGTGGGGGCGGCTCCAGGCACTGAAGCTTTCTTT.

This clonotype was detected a few times. The chain joins TRBV20-1 to TRBJ2-2; tentatively, D is TRBD1 (5 bases). CDR1 is DFQATT, CDR2 SNEGSKA, per germline (reference sequence). The CDR3 is made up of 18 amino acids. Trimming left V 5 bases short and J 0 bases short, with 22 bases between. The CDR3 coding sequence is TGCAGTGCTCTCTCGGCCGCAGGGTGGGGTTCGAACACCGGGGAGCTGTTTTTT. It translates to CSALSAAGWGSNTGELFF.

The sample holds one count of this clonotype. This chain joins TRBV9 and TRBJ2-2; no firm D call. This CDR3 is built from 16 residues. The germline gives CDR1 SGDLS, CDR2 YYNGEE. Trimming cost V 5 bases and J 0 bases, with 14 bases left between them. The CDR3 DNA is TGTGCCAGCAGGCTCGACTCCCCGCCGAACACCGGGGAGCTGTTTTTT. This encodes CASRLDSPPNTGELFF.

This clonotype was recorded many times. The rearrangement joins TRBV7-9 to TRBJ2-1, with D perhaps matching TRBD2 (6 bases). Trimming removed 4 bases at V and 9 bases at J, with 10 bases between. Germline CDR1 and CDR2: SEHNR and FQNEAQ (reference sequence). The CDR3 is 12 residues long. CDR3 nucleotide sequence: TGTGCCAGCAGCTCGGACTACCTTGAGCAGTTCTTC. It encodes CASSSDYLEQFF. The complete variable domain, with remaining parts taken from reference TRBV7-9 and TRBJ2-1, reads DTGVSQNPRHKITKRGQNVTFRCDPISEHNRLYWYRQTLGQGPEFLTYFQNEAQLEKSRLLSDRFSAERPKGSFSTLEIQRTEQGDSAMYLCASSSDYLEQFFGPGTRLTVL.

The V and J genes are TRBV6-1 and TRBJ1-1; D gene uncertain. This CDR3 has 16 amino acids. Trimming pared 6 bases from V and 0 bases from J, leaving 17 bases between. Germline V lookup: CDR1 MNHNS, CDR2 SASEGT. The CDR3 DNA reads as TGTGCCAGCAGCTCAAGCCTCGGAGAAATGAACACTGAAGCTTTCTTT. Its protein product is CASSSSLGEMNTEAFF.

This clonotype has only a few counts. This chain uses TRBV7-6 with TRBJ2-7, with a possible D match to TRBD2 (6 bases). The CDR3 is 13 amino acids. The germline CDR1 and CDR2 sequences are SGHVS and FNYEAQ. Trimming took off 5 bases at V and 6 bases at J, with 14 bases between the two ends. CDR3: CASSPNGGREQYF. The CDR3 nucleotides read TGTGCCAGCAGCCCCAACGGGGGACGCGAGCAGTACTTC.

CDR3 protein: CATSAPGREQFF. CDR3 coding DNA: TGTGCCACCAGTGCACCGGGACGAGAGCAGTTCTTC. This chain connects TRBV24-1 to TRBJ2-1, with D tentatively TRBD1 or TRBD2 (5 bases each). Germline CDR1 KGHDR, CDR2 SFDVKD. V was shortened by 5 bases and J by 10 bases, with 11 bases between the two germline ends. There are 12 residues in the CDR3.

This clonotype occurred many times. CDR3 amino acids: CASSRGNTEAFF. The CDR3 nucleotides read TGCGCCAGCAGCAGGGGGAACACTGAAGCTTTCTTT. The V gene is TRBV4-1, the J gene TRBJ1-1; a weak D match, TRBD1 (5 bases). The germline V and J ends were trimmed by 5 bases and 1 base, with 5 bases remaining between them. CDR1 is MGHRA, CDR2 YSYEKL, per germline. This CDR3 contains 12 residues.

V usage is TRBV19 and J usage is TRBJ2-2, with D uncertain. This CDR3 has 12 amino acids. Trimming stripped 2 bases from V and 4 bases from J, with 2 bases between. Germline CDR1 LNHDA, CDR2 SQIVND (reference sequence). CDR3 DNA: TGTGCCAGTAGTATACTCACCGGGGAGCTGTTTTTT. This sequence encodes CASSILTGELFF.

The sample holds many counts of this clonotype. The chain recombines TRBV29-1 with TRBJ2-1; D remains ambiguous. V was shortened by 4 bases and J by 4 bases, with 8 bases between the two germline ends. CDR3 length: 12 residues. Germline V gene data show CDR1 as SQVTM and CDR2 as ANQGSEA. The CDR3 here is CSVGPGYNEQFF. The CDR3 bases are TGCAGCGTTGGCCCCGGGTACAATGAGCAGTTCTTC.